This entry lists 23 T cell receptor beta chains sequenced from one sample in a study of cytotoxic CD8 clonotypes in ibrutinib-treated CLL. Assay: immunoSEQ multiplex PCR; the TCRdb copy retains only in-frame clones and omits some. The sample yields approximately 140,000 clones, less than 95% seen once. The input for sequencing was PBMCs, taken after 12 months of ibrutinib treatment. All receptors come from a human donor with chronic lymphocytic leukemia.

The chain joins TRBV9 to TRBJ2-3; D is possibly TRBD2 (6 bases). This CDR3 has 12 residues. Trimming took off 5 bases at V and 5 bases at J, with 9 bases between the two ends. CDR1 SGDLS and CDR2 YYNGEE come from the germline V gene. Here the CDR3 DNA reads TGTGCCAGCAGTGCCGGGGGAGATACGCAGTATTTT. Its protein product is CASSAGGDTQYF.

The rearrangement joins TRBV2 to TRBJ1-5; D might be TRBD1 (5 bases). Germline lookup yields CDR1 SNHLY and CDR2 FYNNEI. V was cut by 8 bases and J by 7 bases, with 24 bases left in between. There are 16 residues in the CDR3. CDR3 in amino acids: CASSGEMGLGGQPQHF. The CDR3 bases are TGTGCCAGCTCGGGGGAAATGGGGCTGGGGGGACAGCCCCAGCATTTT.

The chain couples TRBV27 to TRBJ2-2; tentatively, D is TRBD1 (5 bases). Trimming took 5 bases from V and 7 from J, leaving 11 bases between them. The germline gives CDR1 MNHEY, CDR2 SMNVEV (reference sequence). The CDR3 is 13 residues long. Here the CDR3 DNA reads TGTGCCAGCAGTAAGGGGCTGGGCGGGGAGCTGTTTTTT. This gives the protein CASSKGLGGELFF.

The genes are TRBV7-9 and TRBJ2-7, with TRBD2 identical over 10 bases. The junction had 3 bases not matched to a gene; V was cut back by 6 bases and J by 1 base. Germline CDR1 reads SEHNR; CDR2 reads FQNEAQ (reference sequence). The CDR3 extends over 14 amino acids. The CDR3 protein is CASRPSGGSYEQYF. The CDR3 DNA reads as TGTGCCAGCAGACCTAGCGGGGGATCCTACGAGCAGTACTTC.

For the CDR3, the DNA is TGTGCCAGCAGCCAGGATTTTGCGAGTCGGAACATTCAGTACTTC. Its protein is CASSQDFASRNIQYF. This chain links TRBV4-2 with TRBJ2-4; D ambiguous. This CDR3 has 15 residues. CDR1 is LGHNA and CDR2 is YNFKEQ in the germline V gene. Trimming took off 3 bases at V and 7 bases at J, with 16 bases between the two ends.

V gene TRBV10-3 combines with J gene TRBJ2-3; tentatively, D is TRBD2 (5 bases). Trimming pared 8 bases from V and 0 bases from J, leaving 12 bases between. This CDR3 is 14 amino acids long. Germline V lookup: CDR1 ENHRY, CDR2 SYGVKD. The DNA for the CDR3 is TGTGCCATCGCACCCTGGACTAGCACAGATACGCAGTATTTT. This sequence encodes CAIAPWTSTDTQYF.

This clone was counted a single time. The gene calls are TRBV2 and TRBJ1-4; TRBD1 aligns across 7 bases. Germline-derived CDR1 and CDR2 are SNHLY and FYNNEI. The CDR3 is made up of 18 amino acids. Trimming took 4 bases from V and 2 from J; bases not matched to a gene: 13. The CDR3 bases are TGTGCCAGCAGTGGAGGGGGCGATCCGGCGGGGACTAATGAAAAACTGTTTTTT. Translation: CASSGGGDPAGTNEKLFF.

This clone was observed a few times. The chain couples TRBV5-1 to TRBJ1-2; D remains ambiguous. CDR1 and CDR2 (germline): SGHRS, YFSETQ. CDR3 length: 13 amino acids. Trimming removed 0 bases at V and 8 bases at J, with 11 bases between. CDR3 region: CASSLADERGYTF. The CDR3 coding sequence is TGCGCCAGCAGCTTGGCCGACGAACGAGGCTACACCTTC.

V is TRBV5-1 and J is TRBJ2-3; possible D gene TRBD2, 6 bases. CDR3 length equals 14 residues. V lost 2 bases, J lost 5 bases, and 12 bases lay in between. Germline V CDR1 and CDR2: SGHRS, YFSETQ. The CDR3 sequence is CASSFRDGGDTQYF. The DNA for the CDR3 is TGCGCCAGCAGCTTTAGGGACGGGGGAGATACGCAGTATTTT.

The CDR3 DNA follows: TGTGCCAGCAGGGCTCTCCGGGACAGGGGGCTCTACGAGCAGTACTTC. Its protein product is CASRALRDRGLYEQYF. The chain links TRBV2 to TRBJ2-7; 12 nucleotides agree with TRBD1. Trimming cost V 6 bases and J 3 bases; bases outside gene matches: 9. Germline CDR1 is SNHLY and CDR2 is FYNNEI. This CDR3 has 16 amino acids. Drawing the rest from reference TRBV2 and TRBJ2-7, the complete variable domain is EPEVTQTPSHQVTQMGQEVILRCVPISNHLYFYWYRQILGQKVEFLVSFYNNEISEKSEIFDDQFSVERPDGSNFTLKIRSTKLEDSAMYFCASRALRDRGLYEQYFGPGTRLTVT.

The DNA of the CDR3 is TGTGCCAGCAGCTTATCTAGCGGGAAGTTCCATGAGCAGTTCTTC. As protein: CASSLSSGKFHEQFF. The chain has TRBV7-3 and TRBJ2-1; 9 bases map to TRBD2. From germline, CDR1 is SGHTA and CDR2 FQGTGA. With 2 bases clipped from V and 8 bases from J, the junction kept 7 bases outside the gene matches. The CDR3 sequence is 15 residues long.

Ten or more counts support this clone. This CDR3 is CASGRFSNQPQHF. CDR3 DNA sequence: TGTGCCAGCGGACGGTTTAGCAATCAGCCCCAGCATTTT. This chain connects TRBV6-5 to TRBJ1-5; D remains ambiguous. CDR1 is MNHEY and CDR2 is SVGAGI in the germline V gene. This CDR3 is built from 13 residues. V was clipped by 8 bases and J by 0 bases, with 8 bases between them.

The chain links TRBV6-1 to TRBJ2-5; 10 bases map to TRBD2. The CDR3 is made up of 17 amino acids. The V gene end was trimmed by 1 base and the J gene end by 5 bases; junction bases not matched to a gene: 10. Germline CDR1 and CDR2: MNHNS and SASEGT. The CDR3 loop is CASSEGWASGSGETQYF. CDR3 nucleotide sequence: TGTGCCAGCAGTGAAGGCTGGGCTAGCGGGAGTGGGGAGACCCAGTACTTC.

This sequence joins TRBV10-3 and TRBJ2-1; 10 bases align to TRBD1. The CDR3 is 15 residues long. Per the germline V gene, CDR1 is ENHRY and CDR2 is SYGVKD. J was trimmed by 7 bases and V by 11 bases; bases with no gene match: 14. This CDR3 reads CASGRDRGTDNEQFF. For the CDR3, the DNA is TGTGCCTCCGGGAGGGACAGGGGCACGGATAATGAGCAGTTCTTC.

V is TRBV19 and J is TRBJ2-2; 8 bases line up with TRBD1. This CDR3 spans 15 amino acids. Germline CDR1 reads LNHDA; CDR2 reads SQIVND (reference sequence). J gave up 2 bases and V 5 bases, and 4 bases lay outside the gene matches. The CDR3 loop is CASSAGTGNTGELFF. The CDR3 nucleotides are TGTGCCAGTAGTGCCGGGACAGGAAACACCGGGGAGCTGTTTTTT.

V is TRBV30 and J is TRBJ1-1; 10 bases map to TRBD1. The ends lost 0 bases at V and 1 base at J; junction bases unmatched: 2. Germline V gene data show CDR1 as GTSNPN and CDR2 as SVGIG (reference sequence). This CDR3 comprises 15 residues. The CDR3 DNA sequence: TGTGCCTGGAGTGTGACAGGGGGCCCGAACACTGAAGCTTTCTTT. Its translation is CAWSVTGGPNTEAFF.

This clone was recorded only once. The J gene is TRBJ2-5, the V gene TRBV30, with D tentatively TRBD1 (5 bases). Trimming cost V 4 bases and J 1 base, with 13 bases left between them. This CDR3 comprises 14 residues. Germline V gene data show CDR1 as GTSNPN and CDR2 as SVGIG (reference sequence). The CDR3 loop is CAWTPTVLQETQYF. In nucleotides, the CDR3 is TGTGCCTGGACCCCGACAGTCCTCCAAGAGACCCAGTACTTC.

The rearrangement links TRBV5-8 to TRBJ1-5; D perhaps matches TRBD1 (5 bases). The CDR3 contains 16 residues. The V end lost 0 bases, the J end lost 2 bases, and 12 bases lay between the germline ends. Per germline, CDR1 SGHTS and CDR2 YDEGEE. The CDR3 loop is CASSLGGREGNQPQHF. CDR3 nucleotide sequence: TGTGCCAGCAGCTTGGGGGGCAGGGAAGGCAATCAGCCCCAGCATTTT.

The chain recombines TRBV6-5 with TRBJ2-1; 10 bases agree with TRBD2. Germline CDR1 reads MNHEY; CDR2 reads SVGAGI. V was pared by 4 bases and J by 9 bases, with 6 bases of the junction left unmatched. The CDR3 has 14 amino acids. This chain's CDR3 is CASSSLAGGGEQFF. CDR3 coding DNA: TGTGCCAGCAGTTCCTTAGCGGGAGGAGGTGAGCAGTTCTTC.

The chain combines TRBV28 with TRBJ2-1, with D unclear. The CDR3 has 13 residues. Trimming took 2 bases from V and 7 from J, leaving 9 bases between them. CDR1 MDHEN and CDR2 SYDVKM come from the germline V gene. The CDR3 coding sequence is TGTGCCAGCAGTTTACCCGTGATAAATGAGCAGTTCTTC. Its protein is CASSLPVINEQFF.

The chain uses TRBV25-1 and TRBJ2-3, with D unresolved. V lost 3 bases and J 4 bases, leaving 8 bases between the germline ends. CDR1 MGHDK and CDR2 SYGVNS come from the germline V gene. The CDR3 length is 13 residues. This CDR3 is CASSDFFADTQYF. CDR3 bases: TGTGCCAGCAGTGACTTTTTCGCAGATACGCAGTATTTT.

V is TRBV9 and J is TRBJ2-7, with 10 bases lining up with TRBD2. Germline CDR1 SGDLS, CDR2 YYNGEE. V was clipped by 4 bases and J by 5 bases; unmatched bases: 6. The CDR3 sequence is 14 residues long. In DNA form, the CDR3 reads TGTGCCAGCAGCATTACTAGCGGGAACAACGAGCAGTACTTC. Translated, it gives CASSITSGNNEQYF.

This chain links TRBV28 with TRBJ1-1; TRBD1 agrees at 8 bases. CDR3 length equals 16 residues. CDR1 is MDHEN, CDR2 SYDVKM, per germline. V dropped 0 bases and J dropped 0; count of bases not matched to a gene: 3. For the CDR3, the DNA is TGTGCCAGCAGTTTATGGGCAGGGGGCGTGAACACTGAAGCTTTCTTT. Encoded protein: CASSLWAGGVNTEAFF.